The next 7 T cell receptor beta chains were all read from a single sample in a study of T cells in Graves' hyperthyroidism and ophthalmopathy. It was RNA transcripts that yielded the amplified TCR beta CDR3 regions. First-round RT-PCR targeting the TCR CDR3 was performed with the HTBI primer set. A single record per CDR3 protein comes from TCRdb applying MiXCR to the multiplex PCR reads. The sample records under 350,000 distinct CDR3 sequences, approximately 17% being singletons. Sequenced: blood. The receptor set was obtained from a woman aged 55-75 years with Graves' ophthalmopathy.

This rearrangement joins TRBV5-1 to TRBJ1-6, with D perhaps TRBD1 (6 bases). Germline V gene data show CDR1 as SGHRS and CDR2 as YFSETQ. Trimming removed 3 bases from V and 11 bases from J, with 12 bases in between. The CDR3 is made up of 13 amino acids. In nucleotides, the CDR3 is TGCGCCAGCAGCTATCTTGGGGGCGCACCCCTCCACTTT. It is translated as CASSYLGGAPLHF.

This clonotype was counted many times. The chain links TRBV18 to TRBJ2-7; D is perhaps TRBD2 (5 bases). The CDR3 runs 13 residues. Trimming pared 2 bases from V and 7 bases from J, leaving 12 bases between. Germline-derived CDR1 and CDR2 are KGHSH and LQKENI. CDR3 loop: CASSPAREGEQYF. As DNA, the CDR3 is TGTGCCAGCTCACCAGCTCGAGAGGGAGAGCAGTACTTC.

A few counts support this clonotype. The CDR3 is CASSAGAGNSPLHF. The CDR3 DNA reads TGTGCCAGCAGCGCAGGGGCTGGCAATTCACCCCTCCACTTT. The gene calls are TRBV27 and TRBJ1-6, with D perhaps TRBD1 (6 bases). Trimming removed 6 bases from V and 7 bases from J, with 13 bases in between. The germline V gene has CDR1 MNHEY and CDR2 SMNVEV (reference sequence). The CDR3 length is 14 residues.

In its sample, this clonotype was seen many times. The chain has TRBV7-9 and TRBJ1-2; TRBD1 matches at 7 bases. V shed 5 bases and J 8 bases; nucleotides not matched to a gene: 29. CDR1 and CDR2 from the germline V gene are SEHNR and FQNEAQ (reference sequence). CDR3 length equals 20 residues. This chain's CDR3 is CASSQTRSSSKQGIGDGYTF. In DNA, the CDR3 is TGTGCCAGCAGCCAAACAAGATCCTCCTCAAAACAGGGGATAGGTGACGGCTACACCTTC.

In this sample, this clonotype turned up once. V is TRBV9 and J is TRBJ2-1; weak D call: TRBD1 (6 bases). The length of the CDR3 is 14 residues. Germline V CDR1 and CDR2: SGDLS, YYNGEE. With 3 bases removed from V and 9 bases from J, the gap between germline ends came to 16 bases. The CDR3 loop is CASSARTDPSEQFF. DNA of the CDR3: TGTGCCAGCAGCGCCCGGACAGATCCCAGTGAGCAGTTCTTC.

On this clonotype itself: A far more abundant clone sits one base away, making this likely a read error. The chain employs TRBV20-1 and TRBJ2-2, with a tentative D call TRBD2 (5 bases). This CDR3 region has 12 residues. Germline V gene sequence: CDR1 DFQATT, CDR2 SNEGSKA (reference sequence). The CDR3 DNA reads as TGCAGTGCTGACCGAGAAACCGGGGAGCTGCTTTTT. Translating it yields CSADRETGELLF.

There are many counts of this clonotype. The CDR3 is CAISEPGQGFEQYF. The CDR3 nucleotides read TGTGCCATCAGTGAACCGGGACAGGGGTTCGAGCAGTACTTC. This rearrangement joins TRBV10-3 to TRBJ2-7, with 10 nucleotides matching TRBD1. Germline CDR1 is ENHRY and CDR2 is SYGVKD. This CDR3 region has 14 residues. The ends lost 3 bases at V and 6 bases at J; junction bases unmatched: 5.